The clone carrying this T cell receptor (beta chain) was recorded once. The data stem from a study of hypomethylating agent response in myelodysplastic syndrome. Whole-study context: Of the myelodysplastic syndrome patients, under ten were male, 2 female. With a mean age of about 70 +/- 6 years, patients were most commonly cytogenetically diploid. Of these patients, about six responded (complete response or hematologic improvement) and five did not.

V was pared by 4 bases and J by 8 bases, with 11 bases of the junction left unmatched. The CDR3 contains 14 residues. Germline-derived CDR1 and CDR2 are SGHNT and YYREEE (reference sequence). In the authors' workflow: About 1.6% of over 150,000 clonotypes matched previously reported viral-epitope-specific VDJdb entries. Libraries were prepared by immunoSEQ multiplex PCR; TCRdb keeps only in-frame clonotypes and omits some of them. The V and J calls and clone size come from that table; D and trimming were worked out from the DNA. In the table there are several thousand clones, approximately 82% of which are singletons.

The rearrangement links TRBV5-4 to TRBJ1-2; 7 bases agree with TRBD1. Source: bone marrow, taken before or after starting hypomethylating agent treatment for myelodysplastic syndrome (not recorded which). The clonotype originates from a human donor with myelodysplastic syndrome. CDR3 in DNA: TGTGCCAGCAGCCTGGGAGAGGGGGCTTGGGGCTACACCTTC. This codes for CASSLGEGAWGYTF. Variable domain in full (rest from reference TRBV5-4 and TRBJ1-2): ETGVTQSPTHLIKTRGQQVTLRCSSQSGHNTVSWYQQALGQGPQFIFQYYREEENGRGNFPPRFSGLQFPNYSSELNVNALELDDSALYLCASSLGEGAWGYTFGSGTRLTVV.